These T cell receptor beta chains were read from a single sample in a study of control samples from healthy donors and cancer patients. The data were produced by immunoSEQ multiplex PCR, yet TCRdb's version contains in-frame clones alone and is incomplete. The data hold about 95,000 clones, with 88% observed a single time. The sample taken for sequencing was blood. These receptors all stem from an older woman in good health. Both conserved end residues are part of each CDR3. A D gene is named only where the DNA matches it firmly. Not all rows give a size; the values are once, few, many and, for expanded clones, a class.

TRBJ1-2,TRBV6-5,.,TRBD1,CASRRGTGESWGYTF,TGTGCCAGCAGACGGGGGACAGGGGAGTCTTGGGGCTACACCTTC
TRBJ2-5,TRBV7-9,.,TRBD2,CASSLRAGVRETQYF,TGTGCCAGCAGCCTAAGAGCGGGAGTCCGGGAGACCCAGTACTTC
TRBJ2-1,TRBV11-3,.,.,CASSPPDANEQFF,TGTGCCAGCAGCCCGCCTGACGCCAATGAGCAGTTCTTC
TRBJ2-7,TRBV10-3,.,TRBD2,CAIAGTSGRDEQYF,TGTGCCATAGCCGGGACTAGCGGGAGGGACGAGCAGTACTTC
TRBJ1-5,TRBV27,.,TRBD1,CATTAPGGQRKVSNQPQHF,TGTGCCACCACCGCTCCGGGGGGACAGCGTAAGGTGAGCAATCAGCCCCAGCATTTT
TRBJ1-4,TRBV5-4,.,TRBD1,CASSDHRGTNEKLFF,TGTGCCAGCAGCGACCACAGGGGAACTAATGAAAAACTGTTTTTT
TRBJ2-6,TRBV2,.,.,CASSEARNSGANVLTF,TGTGCCAGCAGTGAAGCGCGAAACTCTGGGGCCAACGTCCTGACTTTC
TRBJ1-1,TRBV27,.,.,CASSFSAGGTEAFF,TGTGCCAGCAGTTTCTCTGCGGGGGGCACTGAAGCTTTCTTT
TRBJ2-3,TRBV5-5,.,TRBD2,CASSAGTSGRGSDTQYF,TGTGCCAGCAGCGCCGGGACTAGCGGGAGAGGATCCGATACGCAGTATTTT
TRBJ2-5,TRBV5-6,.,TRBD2,CASSLGRIAGDTQYF,TGTGCCAGCAGCTTGGGGCGTATAGCGGGAGATACCCAGTACTTC
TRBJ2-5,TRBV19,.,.,CASSHRSNQETQYF,TGTGCCAGTAGCCATCGGAGCAACCAAGAGACCCAGTACTTC
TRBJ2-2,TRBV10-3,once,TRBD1,CAITVEAGGGGELFF,TGTGCCATCACGGTTGAGGCAGGGGGCGGCGGGGAGCTGTTTTTT
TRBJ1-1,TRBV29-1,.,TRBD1,CSGDRAPNTEAFF,TGCAGCGGGGACAGGGCACCTAACACTGAAGCTTTCTTT
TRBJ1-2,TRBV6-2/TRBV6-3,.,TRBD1,CASSMTGDYGYTF,TGTGCCAGCAGTATGACAGGGGACTATGGCTACACCTTC
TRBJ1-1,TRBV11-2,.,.,CASSLGELLNTEAFF,TGTGCCAGCAGCTTAGGGGAATTGTTGAACACTGAAGCTTTCTTT
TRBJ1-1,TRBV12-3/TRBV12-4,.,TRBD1,CASSLRTGEAFF,TGTGCCAGCAGTTTAAGGACAGGAGAAGCTTTCTTT
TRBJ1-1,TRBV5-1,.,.,CASSLGTVNTEAFF,TGCGCCAGCAGCTTGGGGACAGTGAACACTGAAGCTTTCTTT
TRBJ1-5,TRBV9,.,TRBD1,CASSVEGTGAHSNQPQHF,TGTGCCAGCAGCGTAGAAGGGACAGGGGCTCATAGCAATCAGCCCCAGCATTTT
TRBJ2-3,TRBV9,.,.,CASTRGQGSTDTQYF,TGTGCCAGCACCAGAGGCCAGGGGTCCACAGATACGCAGTATTTT
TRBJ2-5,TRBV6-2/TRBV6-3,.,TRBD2,CASSYSRSRGGRQETQYF,TGTGCCAGCAGTTACTCGAGATCTCGCGGGGGGCGCCAAGAGACCCAGTACTTC
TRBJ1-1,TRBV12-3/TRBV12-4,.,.,CASNGGFNTEAFF,TGTGCCAGCAATGGGGGGTTCAACACTGAAGCTTTCTTT
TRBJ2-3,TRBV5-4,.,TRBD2,CASSLRLAGSTDTQYF,TGTGCCAGCAGCTTGAGACTAGCGGGGAGCACAGATACGCAGTATTTT
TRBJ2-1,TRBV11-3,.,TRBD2,CASSTGGGRGGGEQFF,TGTGCCAGCAGCACCGGCGGCGGGAGGGGAGGCGGTGAGCAGTTCTTC
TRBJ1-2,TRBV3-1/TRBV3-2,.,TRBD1,CASSQTGADGYTF,TGTGCCAGCAGCCAGACAGGGGCGGATGGCTACACCTTC
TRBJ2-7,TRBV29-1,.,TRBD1,CSVGQGFLSEQYF,TGCAGCGTCGGACAGGGATTTTTGAGCGAGCAGTACTTC
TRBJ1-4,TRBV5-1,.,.,CASSLGSGREKLFF,TGCGCCAGCAGCTTAGGGTCGGGAAGGGAAAAACTGTTTTTT
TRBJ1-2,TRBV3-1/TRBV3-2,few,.,CASTQRGAGSYTF,TGTGCCAGCACCCAACGGGGAGCGGGAAGCTACACCTTC
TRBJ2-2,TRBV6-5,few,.,CASSYSRPAGGELFF,TGTGCCAGCAGTTACTCGAGGCCCGCAGGCGGGGAGCTGTTTTTT